The 19 T cell receptor beta chains listed next were all sequenced from one sample in a study of blood T cells in healthy people across ages. Sample-barcoded 5' priming and a J-beta primer mix drove a second PCR of roughly 6 to 12 cycles. TCRdb ran MiXCR on the 5' RACE reads and lists one entry per CDR3 protein. The repertoire holds more than 550,000 distinct CDR3 sequences, with over 20% as singletons. Sample: blood. The source of these receptors is a man aged 65-85 years in good health.

In its sample, this clonotype was seen a few times. The rearrangement joins TRBV28 to TRBJ1-5, with D unresolved. The CDR3 spans 14 residues. Germline loops: CDR1 MDHEN, CDR2 SYDVKM. V shed 6 bases and J shed 4 bases, with 13 bases lying between them. The CDR3 sequence is CASSRIQVNQPQHF. CDR3 in DNA: TGTGCCAGCAGCCGAATTCAGGTTAATCAGCCCCAGCATTTT.

This clonotype was counted only a few times. The gene calls are TRBV6-1 and TRBJ1-3; no clear D. Between the trimmed V and J ends, which lost 3 bases and 11 bases, there was a span of 17 bases. The CDR3 length is 14 residues. CDR1 is MNHNS, CDR2 SASEGT, per germline. The CDR3 sequence: CASSDGAVGRAIYF. DNA of the CDR3: TGTGCCAGCAGTGATGGAGCGGTTGGTAGGGCCATATATTTT.

As to this clonotype: This may stem from a read error, because a much larger clone lies one nucleotide away. The chain carries TRBV5-1 and TRBJ2-1; D unclear. The J call may be faulty, since TRBJ2-7 better matches the DNA end. This CDR3 has 14 residues. The germline CDR1 and CDR2 sequences are SGHRS and YFSETQ. The CDR3 spells CVSSLDVTSYEQYF. As DNA, the CDR3 is TGCGTCAGCAGCTTGGACGTGACAAGCTACGAGCAGTACTTC.

CDR3 in amino acids: CASSHGTFGSNQPQHF. Written as DNA, the CDR3 is TGTGCCAGCAGCCACGGGACCTTCGGGAGCAATCAGCCCCAGCATTTT. The rearrangement uses TRBV3-1 and TRBJ1-5; D perhaps matches TRBD1 (5 bases). Germline CDR1 is LGHDT and CDR2 is YNNKEL (reference sequence). Trimming cost V 3 bases and J 1 base, with 13 bases left between them. The CDR3 consists of 16 residues.

This clonotype came up a few times. The genes are TRBV27 and TRBJ2-3, with D perhaps TRBD2 (5 bases). The V end lost 5 bases, the J end lost 5 bases, and 14 bases lay between the germline ends. The CDR3 spans 14 residues. Germline V gene lookup returns CDR1 MNHEY and CDR2 SMNVEV (reference sequence). The CDR3 DNA sequence: TGTGCCAGCAGTGAGGACTTGTATGGAGATACGCAGTATTTT. Its protein is CASSEDLYGDTQYF.

To note about this clonotype: A read error may account for a junction end that differs from germline. The rearrangement links TRBV27 to TRBJ1-2; TRBD1 matches at 8 bases. The germline gives CDR1 MNHEY, CDR2 SMNVEV (reference sequence). The CDR3 has 12 amino acids. CDR3 amino acids: CASSSGTGLNAF. CDR3 coding DNA: TGTGCCAGCAGTTCCGGGACAGGCCTCAACGCCTTC.

The J gene is TRBJ1-5, the V gene TRBV7-2; 8 bases align to TRBD1. The V segment lost 7 bases and the J segment 1 base; nucleotides outside the gene matches: 3. The germline V gene has CDR1 SGHTA and CDR2 FQGNSA. The CDR3 is made up of 14 amino acids. CDR3 coding DNA: TGTGCCAGCACCCAGGGGGCGAGCAATCAGCCCCAGCATTTT. Translating gives CASTQGASNQPQHF.

CDR3 residues: CASRSPTLLGTTNEKLFF. The CDR3, as DNA: TGTGCCAGCAGATCACCGACTCTCCTAGGAACAACTAATGAAAAACTGTTTTTT. This chain joins TRBV25-1 and TRBJ1-4; unclear D gene. Germline V gene sequence: CDR1 MGHDK, CDR2 SYGVNS. Trimming shortened V by 6 bases and J by 0 bases, and 20 bases separated the two germline ends. The CDR3 has 18 amino acids.

This clonotype was detected a few times. The chain is built from TRBV6-5 and TRBJ1-2; unclear D gene. Trimming cost V 0 bases and J 0 bases, with 8 bases left between them. The CDR3 is 15 amino acids. The germline CDR1 and CDR2 sequences are MNHEY and SVGAGI. CDR3 sequence: CASSYSHGPNYGYTF. Written as DNA, the CDR3 is TGTGCCAGCAGTTACTCGCACGGCCCTAACTATGGCTACACCTTC.

The chain employs TRBV20-1 and TRBJ2-3; 13 nucleotides align to TRBD2. The ends lost 5 bases at V and 0 bases at J; junction bases unmatched: 8. CDR3 length: 17 amino acids. From germline, CDR1 is DFQATT and CDR2 SNEGSKA (reference sequence). CDR3 DNA sequence: TGCAGTGCTCCGGGACTAGCGGGGAGGGCTAGCACAGATACGCAGTATTTT. This translates into CSAPGLAGRASTDTQYF.

The chain joins TRBV15 to TRBJ2-3; D remains ambiguous. CDR1 and CDR2 from the germline V gene are LNHNV and YYDKDF (reference sequence). The CDR3 has 16 residues. Trimming took off 2 bases at V and 0 bases at J, with 12 bases between the two ends. The CDR3 is CATSRPDAVSTDTQYF. In DNA, the CDR3 is TGTGCCACCAGCAGACCTGACGCAGTCAGCACAGATACGCAGTATTTT.

Concerning this clonotype: One junction end disagrees with the germline gene, perhaps due to a read error. V is TRBV20-1 and J is TRBJ2-3; D is possibly TRBD1 or TRBD2 (6 bases each). The CDR3 consists of 12 residues. Germline-derived CDR1 and CDR2 are DFQATT and SNEGSKA (reference sequence). CDR3 protein: CSPSGGPDTQYF. The CDR3 DNA sequence: TGCAGTCCTAGTGGGGGGCCAGATACGCAGTATTTT.

The CDR3 coding sequence is TGTGCCAGCAGCATACGGGACAGGAGCTCTCACGAGCAGTACTTC. Translated: CASSIRDRSSHEQYF. The V and J genes are TRBV11-2 and TRBJ2-7; 8 bases align to TRBD1. In germline, CDR1 is SGHAT, CDR2 FQNNGV. The CDR3 runs 15 residues. Trimming removed 5 bases from V and 5 bases from J; junction bases left unmatched: 11.

The CDR3 DNA follows: TGTGCCAGCAGTTCATGGATTGTCACAGATACGCAGTATTTT. It specifies CASSSWIVTDTQYF. The genes are TRBV12-3 or TRBV12-4 and TRBJ2-3; D is unclear. This CDR3 has 14 amino acids. Trimming removed 4 bases from V and 2 bases from J, with 10 bases in between.

The chain couples TRBV29-1 to TRBJ2-7, with D possibly being TRBD2 (5 bases). The CDR3 is 12 amino acids. Germline V lookup: CDR1 SQVTM, CDR2 ANQGSEA. Trimming removed 5 bases at V and 2 bases at J, with 10 bases between. CDR3 DNA sequence: TGCAGCGTTCAGCGGAGCCCCTACGAGCAGTACGTC. This sequence encodes CSVQRSPYEQYV.

V and J are TRBV7-3 and TRBJ2-1; possible D gene TRBD1, 5 bases. Germline V lookup: CDR1 SGHTA, CDR2 FQGTGA. The CDR3 is 15 amino acids. V was trimmed by 2 bases and J by 5 bases, leaving 13 bases between them. The CDR3 spells CASSLGSRVNNEQFF. The CDR3 DNA is TGTGCCAGCAGCTTAGGGTCCAGGGTCAACAATGAGCAGTTCTTC. The whole variable domain, filled in from reference TRBV7-3 and TRBJ2-1, reads GAGVSQTPSNKVTEKGKYVELRCDPISGHTALYWYRQSLGQGPEFLIYFQGTGAADDSGLPNDRFFAVRPEGSVSTLKIQRTERGDSAVYLCASSLGSRVNNEQFFGPGTRLTVL.

As for this clonotype: Mismatch with germline at one junction end may stem from a read error. The chain combines TRBV7-2 with TRBJ2-5, with TRBD2 identical over 9 bases. CDR3 length: 15 residues. CDR1 is SGHTA, CDR2 FQGNSA, per germline. CDR3 region: CASNLQAGGYETQYF. The CDR3 nucleotides read TGTGCCAGCAACTTACAAGCGGGAGGTTATGAGACCCAGTACTTC.

This clonotype has more than one count but fewer than ten. The chain carries TRBV6-5 and TRBJ2-1; D remains unclear. The CDR3 is 14 amino acids. In germline, CDR1 is MNHEY, CDR2 SVGAGI. Trimming took 2 bases from V and 0 from J, leaving 5 bases between them. In nucleotides, the CDR3 is TGTGCCAGCAGTTACAGGTCCTCCTACAATGAGCAGTTCTTC. Protein product: CASSYRSSYNEQFF.

This clonotype was observed a handful of times. The chain combines TRBV7-2 with TRBJ2-3, with TRBD2 matching over 8 bases. The germline V gene has CDR1 SGHTA and CDR2 FQGNSA. Losses at the gene ends were 5 bases for V and 2 bases for J; bases not matched to a gene: 6. The CDR3 runs 15 residues. DNA for the CDR3: TGTGCCAGCAGCCTTGTGCGGGGGGTCACAGATACGCAGTATTTT. Protein sequence: CASSLVRGVTDTQYF.